The 30 T cell receptor beta chains listed next were all sequenced from one sample in a study of blood T cells in healthy people across ages. Combining a sample-barcoded 5' primer with a J-beta primer mix, a second PCR ran for roughly 7 to 12 cycles. TCRdb reprocessed the 5' RACE reads with MiXCR, giving one entry per CDR3 protein. The table shows fewer than 1 million distinct CDR3 sequences, with more than 40% occurring only once. The sequenced sample consisted of blood. These receptors came from a man in his 60s in good health.

This clonotype was seen repeatedly, ten times or more. V is TRBV12-3 or TRBV12-4 and J is TRBJ2-4; weak D call: TRBD1 (6 bases). The CDR3 length is 16 residues. V shed 3 bases and J shed 6 bases, with 18 bases lying between them. CDR3 amino acids: CASSLVDSVSLNIQYF. CDR3 DNA: TGTGCCAGCAGTTTGGTGGACAGCGTATCCCTAAACATTCAGTACTTC.

A single count supports this clonotype. The chain employs TRBV27 and TRBJ2-1; D ambiguous. The CDR3 runs 14 residues. Trimming took 4 bases from V and 2 from J, leaving 9 bases between them. CDR1 MNHEY and CDR2 SMNVEV come from the germline V gene (reference sequence). The CDR3 DNA follows: TGTGCCAGCAGTTCCCAAAGACCCTACAATGAGCAGTTCTTC. This codes for CASSSQRPYNEQFF.

The genes are TRBV29-1 and TRBJ2-5; tentatively, D is TRBD2 (6 bases). CDR1 SQVTM and CDR2 ANQGSEA come from the germline V gene. The CDR3 loop spans 13 amino acids. Trimming stripped 1 base from V and 1 base from J, with 7 bases between. Written as DNA, the CDR3 is TGCAGCGTTGAAGCGGGAGTCCAAGAGACCCAGTACTTC. It yields the protein CSVEAGVQETQYF.

The chain couples TRBV12-3 or TRBV12-4 to TRBJ1-2; D remains ambiguous. The V gene lost 6 bases and the J gene lost 0 bases, with 8 bases spanning the gap. The CDR3 extends over 13 amino acids. The CDR3 loop reads CASRKATNYGYTF. CDR3 DNA: TGTGCCAGCAGAAAAGCGACTAACTATGGCTACACCTTC.

This clonotype was found a few times. This chain links TRBV6-5 with TRBJ2-3; 10 bases are a match to TRBD1. The CDR3 extends over 15 amino acids. The germline V gene encodes CDR1 MNHEY and CDR2 SVGAGI. Trimming at V came to 5 bases and at J to 5 bases, leaving 7 bases not matched to a gene. DNA for the CDR3: TGTGCCAGCAGTCCCCGGGACAGGGGCAGAGATACGCAGTATTTT. As protein: CASSPRDRGRDTQYF.

The chain joins TRBV20-1 to TRBJ1-5; D perhaps matches TRBD1 (5 bases). CDR3 length: 13 amino acids. Per germline, CDR1 DFQATT and CDR2 SNEGSKA (reference sequence). V gave up 5 bases and J gave up 5 bases, with 13 bases separating them. CDR3 nucleotide sequence: TGCAGTGCTGGGGGAAAAGGGCATCAGCCCCAGCATTTT. This encodes CSAGGKGHQPQHF.

This clonotype has more than one count but fewer than ten. The chain combines TRBV5-1 with TRBJ2-5; weak D call: TRBD2 (5 bases). The CDR3 sequence is 14 residues long. Trimming took off 4 bases at V and 1 base at J, with 11 bases between the two ends. CDR1 is SGHRS and CDR2 is YFSETQ in the germline V gene. The CDR3: CASSDTSPQETQYF. The CDR3 DNA reads TGCGCCAGCAGCGACACTAGTCCCCAAGAGACCCAGTACTTC.

In this sample, this clonotype turned up a few times. This rearrangement joins TRBV28 to TRBJ2-3; no reliable D call. Germline CDR1 reads MDHEN; CDR2 reads SYDVKM. Trimming left V 5 bases short and J 11 bases short, with 23 bases between. The CDR3 loop spans 15 amino acids. The CDR3 sequence: CASSLMETNTLGQYF. The CDR3 DNA sequence: TGTGCCAGCAGTCTCATGGAGACCAATACTTTAGGGCAGTATTTT.

The rearrangement links TRBV11-2 to TRBJ2-1, with D hard to call. The germline CDR1 and CDR2 sequences are SGHAT and FQNNGV. This CDR3 is 14 amino acids long. Trimming shortened V by 4 bases and J by 5 bases, and 12 bases separated the two germline ends. DNA of the CDR3: TGTGCCAGCAGCTCAATCCGTCCGAACAATGAGCAGTTCTTC. This encodes CASSSIRPNNEQFF.

This clonotype came up a few times. The chain links TRBV7-3 to TRBJ2-5, with TRBD1 identical over 9 bases. The CDR3 has 13 residues. CDR1 and CDR2 (germline): SGHTA, FQGTGA. V gave up 10 bases and J gave up 4 bases; unmatched junction bases: 7. The CDR3 sequence is CAITGQGGETQYF. The CDR3, as DNA: TGTGCCATTACGGGACAGGGCGGAGAGACCCAGTACTTC.

Only a few counts were recorded for this clonotype. The rearrangement links TRBV20-1 to TRBJ1-2; D remains unclear. V lost 5 bases and J lost 2, with 9 bases in between. CDR1 is DFQATT and CDR2 is SNEGSKA in the germline V gene (reference sequence). This CDR3 spans 12 amino acids. CDR3 nucleotides: TGCAGTGCTGGCGCCCAGAACTATGGCTACACCTTC. Its protein product is CSAGAQNYGYTF.

The table lists this clonotype with a few counts. The chain combines TRBV14 with TRBJ2-5; 8 bases match TRBD2. The ends lost 1 base at V and 1 base at J; junction bases unmatched: 8. The CDR3 spans 17 residues. CDR1 and CDR2 (germline): SGHDN, FVKESK. CDR3 nucleotides: TGTGCCAGCAGCCAAGGATGGCTAGCGGGCTTCCAAGAGACCCAGTACTTC. It is translated as CASSQGWLAGFQETQYF.

This clonotype turned up a few times. The J gene is TRBJ1-4, the V gene TRBV12-3 or TRBV12-4, with TRBD1 identical over 8 bases. This CDR3 contains 14 residues. J gave up 6 bases and V 7 bases, and 7 bases lay outside the gene matches. The CDR3 bases are TGTGCCAGCACCATAGGACAGGGCCATGAAAAACTGTTTTTT. Translated: CASTIGQGHEKLFF.

The chain couples TRBV11-2 to TRBJ2-3, with 10 bases aligning to TRBD2. V was pared by 0 bases and J by 7 bases, with 10 bases of the junction left unmatched. The CDR3 runs 17 residues. Germline V CDR1 and CDR2: SGHAT, FQNNGV. The CDR3 DNA reads as TGTGCCAGCAGCTTAGATGACCCTAGCGGGGGTGTATATACGCAGTATTTT. Translated: CASSLDDPSGGVYTQYF.

The chain has TRBV7-9 and TRBJ1-2; no clear D. This CDR3 has 15 amino acids. Germline lookup yields CDR1 SEHNR and CDR2 FQNEAQ (reference sequence). The ends were cut back, 5 bases at V and 0 bases at J, with 13 bases in the middle. CDR3 nucleotide sequence: TGTGCCAGCAGCCCGACTTCTGCGGCTAACTATGGCTACACCTTC. Translating gives CASSPTSAANYGYTF.

This clonotype was found a few times. V and J are TRBV7-2 and TRBJ2-1, with D possibly TRBD1 on 5 matching bases. The V end lost 8 bases, the J end lost 2 bases, and 10 bases lay between the germline ends. Germline CDR1 SGHTA, CDR2 FQGNSA. The CDR3 is 13 residues long. The CDR3 spells CASGQDTYNEQFF. DNA for the CDR3: TGTGCCAGCGGTCAGGACACCTACAATGAGCAGTTCTTC. The complete variable domain, with remaining parts taken from reference TRBV7-2 and TRBJ2-1, reads GAGVSQSPSNKVTEKGKDVELRCDPISGHTALYWYRQSLGQGLEFLIYFQGNSAPDKSGLPSDRFSAERTGGSVSTLTIQRTQQEDSAVYLCASGQDTYNEQFFGPGTRLTVL.

The chain carries TRBV7-9 and TRBJ2-1; 9 bases match TRBD1. V lost 8 bases to trimming and J lost 8 bases; unmatched junction nucleotides: 16. Germline V gene data show CDR1 as SEHNR and CDR2 as FQNEAQ (reference sequence). The CDR3 is made up of 16 amino acids. DNA for the CDR3: TGTGCCAGCTCAAAACAGGGGGCAGGGGTCTCCGATGAGCAGTTCTTC. Translated, it gives CASSKQGAGVSDEQFF.

The chain carries TRBV20-1 and TRBJ2-1; the match to TRBD2 covers 9 bases. After removal of 1 base from V and 4 bases from J, the junction contained 8 bases not matched to a gene. Germline-derived CDR1 and CDR2 are DFQATT and SNEGSKA (reference sequence). The CDR3 sequence is 16 residues long. The CDR3 nucleotides are TGCAGTGCTAGAGTACGTAGCGGGAGCGAGTACAATGAGCAGTTCTTC. It codes for CSARVRSGSEYNEQFF.

This clonotype showed up just once. The V call is TRBV7-2, the J call TRBJ1-5, with 7 bases fitting TRBD1. The germline gives CDR1 SGHTA, CDR2 FQGNSA. The CDR3 has 15 residues. V shed 5 bases, J shed 6 bases, and the junction held 10 bases outside the gene matches. The CDR3 DNA is TGTGCCAGCAGCCCTATGACAGGGTCCGGTCAGCCCCAGCATTTT. Protein product: CASSPMTGSGQPQHF. Looking up the rest from reference TRBV7-2 and TRBJ1-5 gives the full variable domain: GAGVSQSPSNKVTEKGKDVELRCDPISGHTALYWYRQSLGQGLEFLIYFQGNSAPDKSGLPSDRFSAERTGGSVSTLTIQRTQQEDSAVYLCASSPMTGSGQPQHFGDGTRLSIL.

This clonotype was seen a handful of times. V is TRBV6-2 or TRBV6-3 and J is TRBJ2-7; 10 bases agree with TRBD2. V dropped 5 bases and J dropped 4; count of bases not matched to a gene: 5. Germline CDR1 reads MNHEY; CDR2 reads SVGEGT. This CDR3 is built from 14 residues. The CDR3 region has the DNA TGTGCCAGCAGTCCAGCGGGGGGGCCATACGAGCAGTACTTC. It codes for CASSPAGGPYEQYF.

The rearrangement links TRBV7-3 to TRBJ2-3; TRBD1 matches at 8 bases. From germline, CDR1 is SGHTA and CDR2 FQGTGA. This CDR3 is 15 amino acids long. The junction had 5 bases not matched to a gene; V was cut back by 5 bases and J by 1 base. CDR3 in amino acids: CASSLDRGGTDTQYF. DNA for the CDR3: TGTGCCAGCAGCCTAGACAGGGGAGGCACAGATACGCAGTATTTT.

This chain joins TRBV5-1 and TRBJ2-3, with 11 bases fitting TRBD2. Germline V lookup: CDR1 SGHRS, CDR2 YFSETQ. The junction had 11 bases not matched to a gene; V was cut back by 4 bases and J by 1 base. CDR3 length equals 18 residues. The chain's CDR3 is CASSPGRTSGRRTDTQYF. CDR3 bases: TGCGCCAGCAGCCCAGGGAGGACTAGCGGGCGACGCACAGATACGCAGTATTTT.

The chain joins TRBV20-1 to TRBJ2-4; 8 bases agree with TRBD1. Matching the DNA end better, TRBJ2-7 makes the J call doubtful. Germline loops: CDR1 DFQATT, CDR2 SNEGSKA (reference sequence). The CDR3 has 13 residues. The CDR3 sequence: CSARDRETYEQYF. CDR3 DNA sequence: TGCAGTGCTAGGGACAGGGAGACCTACGAGCAGTACTTC.

This sequence joins TRBV25-1 and TRBJ2-1; D assignment may be TRBD1 or TRBD2 (5 bases each). V lost 3 bases, J lost 0 bases, and 12 bases lay in between. CDR3 length equals 16 residues. Germline V gene data show CDR1 as MGHDK and CDR2 as SYGVNS. DNA for the CDR3: TGTGCCAGCAGTGATCCTGGGACGGGCTCCTACAATGAGCAGTTCTTC. Protein product: CASSDPGTGSYNEQFF.

This clonotype was counted a few times. The CDR3 reads CAISDRDSFSYNEQFF. DNA for the CDR3: TGTGCCATCAGTGACCGGGACTCCTTCTCCTACAATGAGCAGTTCTTC. The chain joins TRBV10-3 to TRBJ2-1; TRBD2 might be the D (6 bases). Trimming removed 3 bases from V and 0 bases from J, with 12 bases in between. The germline V gene encodes CDR1 ENHRY and CDR2 SYGVKD. The CDR3 extends over 16 amino acids.

J is TRBJ2-1 and V is TRBV3-1; no clear D gene. V gave up 1 base and J gave up 10 bases, with 11 bases separating them. CDR1 and CDR2 (germline): LGHDT, YNNKEL (reference sequence). The CDR3 has 13 residues. For the CDR3, the DNA is TGTGCCAGCAGCCAAGTCACTGCAGGAGAGCAGTTCTTC. This encodes CASSQVTAGEQFF.

The chain links TRBV6-5 to TRBJ2-4, with D possibly being TRBD1 (6 bases). Germline V lookup: CDR1 MNHEY, CDR2 SVGAGI. This CDR3 region has 16 residues. Deletions cut 6 bases from V and 0 bases from J, with 15 bases between. CDR3 in DNA: TGTGCCAGCAGCCCCCGACAGGACCTAGCCAAAAACATTCAGTACTTC. Protein product: CASSPRQDLAKNIQYF.

The V gene is TRBV4-3, the J gene TRBJ1-6, with 10 bases matching TRBD1. In germline, CDR1 is LGHNA, CDR2 YSLEER. With V trimmed by 0 bases and J by 9 bases, 5 bases remained unmatched. The CDR3 is made up of 16 amino acids. CDR3 protein: CASSQERDRGSSPLHF. Here the CDR3 DNA reads TGCGCCAGCAGCCAAGAAAGGGACAGGGGCAGTTCACCCCTCCACTTT.

The V call is TRBV12-3 or TRBV12-4, the J call TRBJ2-5; D is uncertain. This CDR3 region has 13 residues. V was trimmed by 3 bases and J by 2 bases, leaving 7 bases between them. CDR3 sequence (DNA): TGTGCCAGCAGTTTCGTTCGGCAAGAGACCCAGTACTTC. It is translated as CASSFVRQETQYF.

The rearrangement links TRBV21-1 to TRBJ2-7. TRBV21-1 is a pseudogene locus. The CDR3 contains 14 residues. The CDR3 here is CASSKRIRSHERYF. The CDR3 DNA reads as TGTGCCAGCAGCAAAAGGATCCGTTCCCACGAGCGGTACTTC.